These 20 T cell receptor beta chains share one sample of origin, sequenced in a study of cytomegalovirus exposure and HLA in healthy donors. PCR amplification relied on 60 Vbeta primers (plus 13 Jbeta primers). The method was immunoSEQ multiplex PCR; TCRdb's version includes in-frame clones alone and lacks a portion of them. The listing records some 130,000 clones. The source material was PBMCs. These TCRs come from a woman aged 40 to 49 in good health and CMV-seronegative.

This sequence joins TRBV5-1 and TRBJ2-1; 8 bases match TRBD2. J was trimmed by 2 bases and V by 4 bases; bases with no gene match: 5. The CDR3 totals 15 residues. Germline CDR1 reads SGHRS; CDR2 reads YFSETQ. The CDR3 protein is CASSLGTSTYNEQFF. The CDR3, as DNA: TGCGCCAGCAGCCTTGGGACTAGTACCTACAATGAGCAGTTCTTC.

CDR3 nucleotide sequence: TGCGCCAGCAGCCAAGGGGGGACAGTTCAAGAGACCCAGTACTTC. Translating gives CASSQGGTVQETQYF. V usage is TRBV4-1 and J usage is TRBJ2-5, with 7 bases identical to TRBD1. J gave up 2 bases and V 1 base, and 4 bases lay outside the gene matches. This CDR3 contains 15 residues. The germline V gene has CDR1 MGHRA and CDR2 YSYEKL.

This chain uses TRBV15 with TRBJ1-1; 7 bases fit TRBD1. The CDR3 is made up of 17 amino acids. The germline V gene encodes CDR1 LNHNV and CDR2 YYDKDF (reference sequence). The V segment lost 3 bases and the J segment 4 bases; nucleotides outside the gene matches: 14. Written as DNA, the CDR3 is TGTGCCACCAGCAGGCAAGGGGGCAGAACGGTAGGCACTGAAGCTTTCTTT. It is translated as CATSRQGGRTVGTEAFF. Combining the CDR3 with reference TRBV15 and TRBJ1-1 gives the whole variable domain DAMVIQNPRYQVTQFGKPVTLSCSQTLNHNVMYWYQQKSSQAPKLLFHYYDKDFNNEADTPDNFQSRRPNTSFCFLDIRSPGLGDTAMYLCATSRQGGRTVGTEAFFGQGTRLTVV.

This chain joins TRBV19 and TRBJ1-2; the D is unclear. V lost 5 bases and J 2 bases, leaving 9 bases between the germline ends. The CDR3 extends over 13 amino acids. CDR1 and CDR2 from the germline V gene are LNHDA and SQIVND (reference sequence). DNA for the CDR3: TGTGCCAGTAGTCGGGATATAAACTATGGCTACACCTTC. Its translation: CASSRDINYGYTF.

The V gene is TRBV7-3, the J gene TRBJ2-1; 7 nucleotides line up with TRBD2. CDR3 size: 14 residues. Per germline, CDR1 SGHTA and CDR2 FQGTGA. J was trimmed by 0 bases and V by 5 bases; bases with no gene match: 1. CDR3 region: CASSGGGSYNEQFF. CDR3 bases: TGTGCCAGCAGCGGGGGGGGCTCCTACAATGAGCAGTTCTTC.

The chain uses TRBV7-3 and TRBJ2-5, with TRBD1 as a possible D gene (5 bases). With 4 bases removed from V and 3 bases from J, the gap between germline ends came to 21 bases. Germline V gene sequence: CDR1 SGHTA, CDR2 FQGTGA. The CDR3 has 17 amino acids. CDR3 sequence (DNA): TGTGCCAGCAGCTCTCTGGGGCGAGTTTCCGGCAAAGAGACCCAGTACTTC. Its translation is CASSSLGRVSGKETQYF.

Of note for this clone: Other DNA variants within this sample encode the same CDR3. The chain couples TRBV7-9 to TRBJ2-3; D is ambiguous. Germline V gene lookup returns CDR1 SEHNR and CDR2 FQNEAQ (reference sequence). V was pared by 5 bases and J by 1 base, with 4 bases between. This CDR3 is built from 12 residues. CDR3 DNA: TGTGCCAGCAGCCCTGGCACAGATACGCAGTATTTT. Amino acids: CASSPGTDTQYF.

This rearrangement joins TRBV6-1 to TRBJ1-3; possible D gene TRBD1, 5 bases. The CDR3 loop spans 16 amino acids. Trimming removed 2 bases at V and 4 bases at J, with 15 bases between. Per germline, CDR1 MNHNS and CDR2 SASEGT. The CDR3 protein is CASSEPGDLVGNTIYF. DNA of the CDR3: TGTGCCAGCAGTGAACCGGGGGATCTGGTAGGAAACACCATATATTTT.

V gene TRBV27 combines with J gene TRBJ2-1, with 10 bases fitting TRBD1. The CDR3 sequence is 16 residues long. Trimming cost V 5 bases and J 6 bases; bases outside gene matches: 10. The germline CDR1 and CDR2 sequences are MNHEY and SMNVEV (reference sequence). In nucleotides, the CDR3 is TGTGCCAGCAGTCTACGCACCGGGACAGGGGTCAATGAGCAGTTCTTC. Protein product: CASSLRTGTGVNEQFF.

The chain has TRBV7-8 and TRBJ1-1; possibly TRBD1 for D (6 bases). The length of the CDR3 is 13 residues. V shed 0 bases and J shed 7 bases, with 9 bases lying between them. CDR1 SGHVS and CDR2 FQNEAQ come from the germline V gene. CDR3 sequence (DNA): TGTGCCAGCAGCTTAGCGGCCAGGGGTGAAGCTTTCTTT. Residues: CASSLAARGEAFF.

V gene TRBV29-1 combines with J gene TRBJ2-7, with 7 bases fitting TRBD1. CDR3 size: 13 residues. Losses at the gene ends were 2 bases for V and 4 bases for J; bases not matched to a gene: 5. Looked up from germline, CDR1 is SQVTM and CDR2 is ANQGSEA. CDR3 nucleotides: TGCAGCGTTGAACGGGACAGATTTTACGAGCAGTACTTC. Translation: CSVERDRFYEQYF.

This sequence joins TRBV4-2 and TRBJ2-6; the D gene is possibly TRBD2 (5 bases). CDR1 is LGHNA, CDR2 YNFKEQ, per germline. Trimming left V 2 bases short and J 1 base short, with 24 bases between. The CDR3 extends over 21 amino acids. The CDR3 region is CASSQYTEGVEVASGANVLTF. The CDR3 DNA reads as TGTGCCAGCAGCCAATATACGGAAGGCGTGGAGGTGGCTTCTGGGGCCAACGTCCTGACTTTC.

V is TRBV2 and J is TRBJ2-3; TRBD2 aligns across 9 bases. The CDR3 spans 18 residues. The V gene end was trimmed by 3 bases and the J gene end by 0 bases; junction bases not matched to a gene: 10. Germline lookup yields CDR1 SNHLY and CDR2 FYNNEI. CDR3 protein: CASSEIAGVLPSTDTQYF. The CDR3 DNA follows: TGTGCCAGCAGTGAGATAGCGGGGGTACTCCCTAGCACAGATACGCAGTATTTT.

The chain carries TRBV11-2 and TRBJ1-3, with D maybe TRBD1 (5 bases). CDR1 is SGHAT, CDR2 FQNNGV, per germline. The CDR3 is made up of 14 amino acids. V lost 3 bases and J 4 bases, leaving 10 bases between the germline ends. DNA for the CDR3: TGTGCCAGCAGCTTGGCAGGGCGAGGAAACACCATATATTTT. This translates into CASSLAGRGNTIYF.

This sequence joins TRBV7-8 and TRBJ1-1; no clear D. The CDR3 sequence is 14 residues long. Trimming left V 5 bases short and J 3 bases short, with 13 bases between. Germline CDR1 SGHVS, CDR2 FQNEAQ. CDR3 nucleotide sequence: TGTGCCAGCAGCCGGTGGTTAGCGGACACTGAAGCTTTCTTT. It encodes CASSRWLADTEAFF.

V and J are TRBV28 and TRBJ1-6; D uncertain. Germline-derived CDR1 and CDR2 are MDHEN and SYDVKM. Trimming took 0 bases from V and 18 from J, leaving 9 bases between them. There are 11 residues in the CDR3. The chain's CDR3 is CASSLCTGDHF. For the CDR3, the DNA is TGTGCCAGCAGTTTATGTACCGGGGACCACTTT.

The J gene is TRBJ2-6, the V gene TRBV19; 10 nucleotides match TRBD1. Germline lookup yields CDR1 LNHDA and CDR2 SQIVND (reference sequence). The CDR3 is 17 residues long. V trimming: 5 bases; J trimming: 2 bases; junction bases outside the gene matches: 6. The CDR3: CASSRGQGRAGANVLTF. DNA of the CDR3: TGTGCCAGTAGTCGGGGACAGGGGCGGGCTGGGGCCAACGTCCTGACTTTC.

This chain uses TRBV19 with TRBJ2-7, with D maybe TRBD1 (8 bases). The CDR3 spans 13 residues. Germline CDR1 and CDR2: LNHDA and SQIVND (reference sequence). Deletions cut 6 bases from V and 5 bases from J, with 14 bases between. CDR3 nucleotide sequence: TGTGCCAGTAGCAACAGGGGGGGAGACGAGCAGTACTTC. As protein: CASSNRGGDEQYF.

The chain is built from TRBV5-6 and TRBJ1-5; possibly TRBD1 for D (5 bases). Per germline, CDR1 SGHDT and CDR2 YYEEEE. The CDR3 is 13 residues long. V was cut by 9 bases and J by 4 bases, with 14 bases left in between. The CDR3 here is CATSRGGNQPQHF. Here the CDR3 DNA reads TGTGCCACTTCCCGCGGGGGGAATCAGCCCCAGCATTTT.

The chain employs TRBV9 and TRBJ1-5, with D tentatively TRBD1 (5 bases). Trimming took off 4 bases at V and 2 bases at J, with 16 bases between the two ends. Germline lookup yields CDR1 SGDLS and CDR2 YYNGEE. The CDR3 is 16 amino acids. CDR3 nucleotide sequence: TGTGCCAGCAGCTCCTCTTCCGGAGGGGGCAATCAGCCCCAGCATTTT. Protein: CASSSSSGGGNQPQHF.